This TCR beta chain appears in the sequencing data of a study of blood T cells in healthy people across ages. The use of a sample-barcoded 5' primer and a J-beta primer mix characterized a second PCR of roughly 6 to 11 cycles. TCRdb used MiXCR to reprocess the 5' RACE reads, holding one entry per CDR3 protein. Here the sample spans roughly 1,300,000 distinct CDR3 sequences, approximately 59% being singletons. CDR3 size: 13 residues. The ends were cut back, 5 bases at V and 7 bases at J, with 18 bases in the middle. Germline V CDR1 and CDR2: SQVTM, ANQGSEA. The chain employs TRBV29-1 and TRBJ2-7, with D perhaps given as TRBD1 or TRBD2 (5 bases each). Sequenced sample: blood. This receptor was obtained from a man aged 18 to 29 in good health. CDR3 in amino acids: CSVRLRQPGEQYF. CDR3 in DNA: TGCAGCGTTAGACTTCGACAGCCGGGGGAGCAGTACTTC.